Here is one TCR beta chain with its context. CDR1 MNHNY and CDR2 SVGAGI come from the germline V gene (reference sequence). The CDR3 runs 13 residues. The J segment lost 9 bases and the V segment lost 6 bases, leaving 6 bases of the junction unmatched. The sample belongs to a study of blood T cell repertoires in COVID-19. Study context: COVID-19 samples collected from the United States, Italy and Spain covered acute and convalescent phases. The analysed material was cDNA or gDNA that came from T cells, B-cell-depleted T cells, or PBMCs.

The table came from immunoSEQ multiplex PCR; TCRdb's copy has only in-frame clones and leaves some out. The profile shows about 100,000 clones, 80% to 95% of them singletons. This chain uses TRBV6-6 with TRBJ2-7; 12 bases line up with TRBD1. Sample: peripheral blood. The sequence came from a man in his fifties with active COVID-19. The CDR3 spells CASRSGTGGLQYF. For the CDR3, the DNA is TGTGCCAGCAGATCCGGGACAGGGGGCCTGCAGTACTTC.